This T cell receptor beta chain was obtained from a study of blood T cell repertoires in COVID-19. Study details: T cells, B-cell-depleted T cells, or PBMCs supplied cDNA or gDNA.

Germline loops: CDR1 SGHDN, CDR2 FVKESK. The length of the CDR3 is 15 residues. V shed 4 bases and J shed 1 base, with 13 bases lying between them. Measured with immunoSEQ multiplex PCR; TCRdb has only the in-frame clones, and not every one. The profile covers roughly 220,000 clones, with around 85% appearing a single time and 3% to 4% taken by the ten largest. Clinical history reported by participants formed the basis on which cohorts were assigned. The TCR originated in a woman aged 40 to 49 with acute COVID-19. Sequences were obtained from PBMCs or T cells enriched from blood (not recorded which). This rearrangement joins TRBV14 to TRBJ1-1; a possible D gene is TRBD1 (5 bases). Written as DNA, the CDR3 is TGTGCCAGCAGCCCTTGGACACTTCAGAACACTGAAGCTTTCTTT. Its translation: CASSPWTLQNTEAFF.